One sample yielded the 28 T cell receptor beta chains listed below, sequenced in a study of blood T cell repertoires in COVID-19. The repertoire was sequenced with immunoSEQ multiplex PCR; TCRdb's copy has only in-frame clones and lacks some. This table holds around 150,000 clones, 84% found once. Sequencing used peripheral blood. The receptors derive from a human donor in a cohort sampled during active COVID-19.

The J gene is TRBJ1-2, the V gene TRBV2, with D unresolved. CDR3 size: 13 residues. Trimming left V 6 bases short and J 3 bases short, with 11 bases between. Germline loops: CDR1 SNHLY, CDR2 FYNNEI. CDR3 residues: CASSRTRDYGYTF. For the CDR3, the DNA is TGTGCCAGCAGCCGGACGCGGGACTATGGCTACACCTTC.

This clone was seen repeatedly, ten times or more. This chain connects TRBV30 to TRBJ2-7, with 7 bases lining up with TRBD1. This CDR3 comprises 14 residues. The germline CDR1 and CDR2 sequences are GTSNPN and SVGIG (reference sequence). After removal of 1 base from V and 3 bases from J, the junction contained 6 bases not matched to a gene. This CDR3 is CAWSAPDRNYEQYF. The CDR3 DNA reads as TGTGCCTGGAGTGCCCCGGACAGGAACTACGAGCAGTACTTC.

The CDR3 reads CASSQGAREGYTF. The CDR3 nucleotides read TGTGCCAGCAGTCAGGGGGCGAGGGAAGGCTACACCTTC. This chain joins TRBV6-6 and TRBJ1-2; 8 bases align to TRBD1. Germline values: CDR1 MNHNY, CDR2 SVGAGI (reference sequence). This CDR3 region has 13 residues. Trimming cost V 5 bases and J 8 bases; bases outside gene matches: 7.

J is TRBJ1-4 and V is TRBV5-1; possibly TRBD1 for D (6 bases). Trimming stripped 4 bases from V and 4 bases from J, with 11 bases between. This CDR3 comprises 14 residues. Germline V gene sequence: CDR1 SGHRS, CDR2 YFSETQ. The CDR3 spells CASSGQGNNEKLFF. CDR3 nucleotide sequence: TGCGCCAGCAGCGGGCAGGGGAATAATGAAAAACTGTTTTTT.

For the CDR3, the DNA is TGTGCCAGCAGCGTATCTAGCTTGAGCTCCTACAATGAGCAGTTCTTC. Translated: CASSVSSLSSYNEQFF. The V gene is TRBV9, the J gene TRBJ2-1, with D perhaps TRBD2 (5 bases). The germline V and J ends were trimmed by 1 base and 0 bases, with 11 bases remaining between them. Germline V gene sequence: CDR1 SGDLS, CDR2 YYNGEE. The CDR3 extends over 16 amino acids.

CDR3 amino acids: CASSLYGTGNNSPLHF. The CDR3 nucleotides are TGCGCCAGCAGCTTGTACGGGACAGGGAATAATTCACCCCTCCACTTT. The rearrangement uses TRBV5-1 and TRBJ1-6, with 9 bases aligning to TRBD1. Trimming took 1 base from V and 5 from J; bases not matched to a gene: 4. This CDR3 is built from 16 residues. Germline CDR1 and CDR2: SGHRS and YFSETQ.

CDR3 loop: CASRSGQFNQPQHF. CDR3 coding DNA: TGTGCCAGCAGATCTGGACAGTTTAATCAGCCCCAGCATTTT. This chain connects TRBV6-6 to TRBJ1-5, with D perhaps matching TRBD1 (6 bases). CDR3 size: 14 residues. Trimming cost V 6 bases and J 4 bases, with 13 bases left between them. Germline CDR1 is MNHNY and CDR2 is SVGAGI (reference sequence).

V is TRBV7-8 and J is TRBJ2-2; tentatively, D is TRBD1 (6 bases). Trimming left V 3 bases short and J 4 bases short, with 9 bases between. From germline, CDR1 is SGHVS and CDR2 FQNEAQ. The CDR3 is 14 residues long. The CDR3 DNA reads as TGTGCCAGCAGCTTTAACAGGGTCACCGGGGAGCTGTTTTTT. Translating it yields CASSFNRVTGELFF.

J is TRBJ2-1 and V is TRBV10-1; a weak D match, TRBD1 (6 bases). The CDR3 is 15 amino acids. V lost 2 bases, J lost 5 bases, and 13 bases lay in between. CDR1 is WNHNN, CDR2 SYGVQD, per germline (reference sequence). The CDR3 is CASSEQRTAHNEQFF. The CDR3 bases are TGCGCCAGCAGTGAGCAAAGGACAGCTCACAATGAGCAGTTCTTC.

This clone occurred a few times. CDR3 in amino acids: CASSFTTLTQEGTEAFF. CDR3 bases: TGTGCCAGCAGTTTTACAACCTTAACACAGGAGGGGACTGAAGCTTTCTTT. The V call is TRBV27, the J call TRBJ1-1; maybe TRBD1 (5 bases). The CDR3 length is 17 residues. Trimming took off 3 bases at V and 5 bases at J, with 22 bases between the two ends. The germline CDR1 and CDR2 sequences are MNHEY and SMNVEV (reference sequence).

This sequence joins TRBV19 and TRBJ2-2; weak D call: TRBD2 (6 bases). With 3 bases removed from V and 0 bases from J, the gap between germline ends came to 11 bases. Germline CDR1 LNHDA, CDR2 SQIVND (reference sequence). The CDR3 is 16 amino acids. DNA for the CDR3: TGTGCCAGTAGTATTAGAGGACTAACGAACACCGGGGAGCTGTTTTTT. Its protein product is CASSIRGLTNTGELFF. Looking up the rest from reference TRBV19 and TRBJ2-2 gives the full variable domain: DGGITQSPKYLFRKEGQNVTLSCEQNLNHDAMYWYRQDPGQGLRLIYYSQIVNDFQKGDIAEGYSVSREKKESFPLTVTSAQKNPTAFYLCASSIRGLTNTGELFFGEGSRLTVL.

This rearrangement joins TRBV4-3 to TRBJ1-2; D call uncertain. Germline-derived CDR1 and CDR2 are LGHNA and YSLEER. V was clipped by 0 bases and J by 5 bases, with 7 bases between them. This CDR3 spans 13 amino acids. The CDR3: CASSQEIQYGYTF. The CDR3 bases are TGCGCCAGCAGCCAAGAGATTCAGTATGGCTACACCTTC.

The rearrangement uses TRBV15 and TRBJ2-5; the D gene is possibly TRBD2 (5 bases). The CDR3 has 13 amino acids. The germline V gene encodes CDR1 LNHNV and CDR2 YYDKDF (reference sequence). V was pared by 2 bases and J by 5 bases, with 9 bases between. CDR3 residues: CATSRTSHETQYF. In nucleotides, the CDR3 is TGTGCCACCAGCAGAACTAGTCACGAGACCCAGTACTTC.

The chain is built from TRBV19 and TRBJ1-1, with D perhaps TRBD1 (5 bases). This CDR3 is built from 16 residues. The V end lost 3 bases, the J end lost 5 bases, and 19 bases lay between the germline ends. Germline loops: CDR1 LNHDA, CDR2 SQIVND (reference sequence). Here the CDR3 reads CASSMRVGGGGTEAFF. The CDR3 nucleotides read TGTGCCAGTAGTATGAGAGTGGGTGGGGGAGGGACTGAAGCTTTCTTT.

The V and J genes are TRBV7-8 and TRBJ2-3, with D perhaps matching TRBD1 (5 bases). Looked up from germline, CDR1 is SGHVS and CDR2 is FQNEAQ. The CDR3 runs to 14 residues. The ends were cut back, 5 bases at V and 6 bases at J, with 15 bases in the middle. CDR3 region: CASSLLLTEDTQYF. CDR3 DNA: TGTGCCAGCAGCCTATTATTGACAGAGGATACGCAGTATTTT.

The rearrangement links TRBV6-5 to TRBJ2-1; perhaps TRBD1 as D (6 bases). V shed 6 bases and J shed 0 bases, with 12 bases lying between them. Germline loops: CDR1 MNHEY, CDR2 SVGAGI. The CDR3 is 15 amino acids. CDR3 bases: TGTGCCAGCAGCCCAGACAGGAGCTCCTACAATGAGCAGTTCTTC. Its protein is CASSPDRSSYNEQFF.

The J gene is TRBJ1-1, the V gene TRBV7-9; the D is unclear. Between the trimmed V and J ends, which lost 1 base and 1 base, there was a span of 7 bases. Germline CDR1 and CDR2: SEHNR and FQNEAQ (reference sequence). CDR3 length: 14 residues. In DNA form, the CDR3 reads TGTGCCAGCAGCTTAGGGCAGGAGAACACTGAAGCTTTCTTT. As protein: CASSLGQENTEAFF. Combining the CDR3 with reference TRBV7-9 and TRBJ1-1 gives the whole variable domain DTGVSQNPRHKITKRGQNVTFRCDPISEHNRLYWYRQTLGQGPEFLTYFQNEAQLEKSRLLSDRFSAERPKGSFSTLEIQRTEQGDSAMYLCASSLGQENTEAFFGQGTRLTVV.

The rearrangement joins TRBV12-3 or TRBV12-4 to TRBJ1-5; D is undetermined. This CDR3 is 12 amino acids long. Trimming cost V 2 bases and J 4 bases, with 3 bases left between them. The CDR3 region is CASSLPNQPQHF. CDR3 sequence (DNA): TGTGCCAGCAGTTTACCGAATCAGCCCCAGCATTTT.

This chain uses TRBV21-1 with TRBJ2-1; TRBD2 was called by the table and not checked on the DNA. TRBV21-1 is shown as a pseudogene. The CDR3 has 16 amino acids. Written as DNA, the CDR3 is TGTGCCAGCAGCAAAGACCTAGCGGGGTACTACAATGAGCAGTTCTTC. Amino acid sequence: CASSKDLAGYYNEQFF.

The genes are TRBV4-1 and TRBJ2-3; a weak D match, TRBD1 (6 bases). The V and J ends lost 1 base and 6 bases respectively, with 14 bases between them. The germline V gene encodes CDR1 MGHRA and CDR2 YSYEKL. This CDR3 region has 15 residues. The DNA for the CDR3 is TGCGCCAGCAGCCAAGCTGGGAACAGGGCTGATACGCAGTATTTT. It encodes CASSQAGNRADTQYF.

The V gene is TRBV7-2, the J gene TRBJ2-3; possible D gene TRBD1, 6 bases. Deletions cut 4 bases from V and 2 bases from J, with 13 bases between. The CDR3 spans 15 residues. Germline lookup yields CDR1 SGHTA and CDR2 FQGNSA. The DNA for the CDR3 is TGTGCCAGCAGCTCCCCGCAGGGGCACACAGATACGCAGTATTTT. It is translated as CASSSPQGHTDTQYF.

This chain links TRBV7-2 with TRBJ2-2; 8 bases line up with TRBD2. CDR1 SGHTA and CDR2 FQGNSA come from the germline V gene. The CDR3 totals 15 residues. V was pared by 1 base and J by 6 bases, with 4 bases of the junction left unmatched. The CDR3 is CASSLVGGAPGELFF. In DNA form, the CDR3 reads TGTGCCAGCAGCTTAGTCGGGGGGGCCCCCGGGGAGCTGTTTTTT.

This chain joins TRBV9 and TRBJ1-4; a possible D gene is TRBD1 (6 bases). Trimming stripped 3 bases from V and 5 bases from J, with 26 bases between. Per the germline V gene, CDR1 is SGDLS and CDR2 is YYNGEE. The CDR3 has 19 amino acids. The CDR3 DNA reads as TGTGCCAGCAGCGGCCCCGTTAGTGGGGGCTTCACCCAAAATGAAAAACTGTTTTTT. Its protein product is CASSGPVSGGFTQNEKLFF.

This sequence joins TRBV6-5 and TRBJ2-5; 12 bases line up with TRBD2. Trimming at V came to 7 bases and at J to 1 base, leaving 1 base not matched to a gene. The CDR3 sequence is 14 residues long. CDR1 and CDR2 from the germline V gene are MNHEY and SVGAGI. CDR3 sequence reads: CASTTSGGQETQYF. The CDR3 bases are TGTGCCAGCACGACTAGCGGGGGCCAAGAGACCCAGTACTTC.

This clone has a single count. This chain joins TRBV19 and TRBJ2-3, with 12 bases that match TRBD2. J gave up 4 bases and V 8 bases, and 1 base lay outside the gene matches. The length of the CDR3 is 13 residues. Germline assignment: CDR1 LNHDA and CDR2 SQIVND (reference sequence). For the CDR3, the DNA is TGTGCCAGTGGACTAGCGGGGCCAGATACGCAGTATTTT. Residues: CASGLAGPDTQYF.

The genes are TRBV5-4 and TRBJ2-1, with D maybe TRBD1 (6 bases). V lost 10 bases and J lost 4, with 21 bases in between. This CDR3 contains 15 residues. Germline V gives CDR1 SGHNT, CDR2 YYREEE (reference sequence). The CDR3 here is CAVTQGLKEYNEQFF. The DNA of the CDR3 is TGTGCCGTTACACAGGGTTTGAAGGAGTACAATGAGCAGTTCTTC.

This chain links TRBV27 with TRBJ2-3, with D possibly being TRBD2 (6 bases). Trimming took 6 bases from V and 1 from J, leaving 8 bases between them. This CDR3 has 13 residues. CDR1 is MNHEY and CDR2 is SMNVEV in the germline V gene (reference sequence). The DNA of the CDR3 is TGTGCCAGCAGGACGGGGGGCACAGATACGCAGTATTTT. Translation gives CASRTGGTDTQYF.

The genes are TRBV2 and TRBJ2-5; D is perhaps TRBD1 (5 bases). The CDR3 sequence is 16 residues long. CDR1 is SNHLY and CDR2 is FYNNEI in the germline V gene. V shed 4 bases and J shed 2 bases, with 17 bases lying between them. CDR3: CASSAGGLGAQETQYF. CDR3 DNA sequence: TGTGCCAGCAGTGCGGGCGGTCTTGGGGCGCAAGAGACCCAGTACTTC.